Listed below are T cell receptor beta chains from one sample, sequenced in a study of shared clonotypes between healthy human individuals. Sequenced by immunoSEQ multiplex PCR; TCRdb stores in-frame clones only, minus some. The sample carries some 1 million clones, about 77% recorded once. Sequenced sample: memory CD4+ T cells sorted from blood. The receptors originated from a man between 18 and 35 years old in good health. Both conserved end residues are part of each CDR3. The D gene is left open where the match is weak. Some rows mark clone size as missing; the rest say once, few, many or name a class of expanded clone.

NA	TRBV19	TRBD1	TRBJ1-2	TGTGCCAGTAGTATAAATGGGGACAGGGCTGGCTACACCTTC	CASSINGDRAGYTF
NA	TRBV10-3	NA	TRBJ2-6	TGTGCCGTAGGGGTATCTGGGGCCAACGTCCTGACTTTC	CAVGVSGANVLTF
NA	TRBV13	NA	TRBJ1-1	TGTGCCAGCAGCTTCAGGGGATTGAACACTGAAGCTTTCTTT	CASSFRGLNTEAFF
NA	TRBV6-1	NA	TRBJ2-7	TGTGCCAGCAGTGACCCGGGAGTTTTCTCCTACGAGCAGTACTTC	CASSDPGVFSYEQYF
many	TRBV5-1	TRBD2	TRBJ2-5	TGCGCCAGCAGCTTAAGGCCTAGCGGGTCCCAAGAGACCCAGTACTTC	CASSLRPSGSQETQYF
NA	TRBV19	NA	TRBJ1-2	TGTGCCAGTGGGGACGGCCCCTATGGCTACACCTTC	CASGDGPYGYTF
NA	TRBV29-1	NA	TRBJ1-1	TGCAGCGTTGATCCGTCTACCGGGGCGAGCACTGAAGCTTTCTTT	CSVDPSTGASTEAFF
NA	TRBV16	NA	TRBJ1-2	TGTGCCAGCAGCCAATCTCGAGAGACTAACTATGGCTACACCTTC	CASSQSRETNYGYTF
NA	TRBV4-2	TRBD1	TRBJ2-2	TGTGCCAGCAGCCAGGAATATCCAGACAGGGGGCGAGGGACCGGGGAGCTGTTTTTT	CASSQEYPDRGRGTGELFF
NA	TRBV5-5	NA	TRBJ2-7	TGTGCCAGCAGCCCCGTTACGGGCCGAACCTACGAGCAGTACTTC	CASSPVTGRTYEQYF
NA	TRBV7-9	TRBD2	TRBJ2-5	TGTGCCAGCAGCAGCTTAGGGACTAGCCAAGCCCCCCAAGAGACCCAGTACTTC	CASSSLGTSQAPQETQYF
once	TRBV7-6	NA	TRBJ1-3	TGTGCCAGCAGCTTAGCGCGGGGGAACACCATATATTTT	CASSLARGNTIYF
NA	TRBV28	TRBD2	TRBJ2-3	TGTGCCAGCAGTCCGGGACTAGCGTTCACAGATACGCAGTATTTT	CASSPGLAFTDTQYF
NA	TRBV6-1	TRBD1	TRBJ2-5	TGTGCCAGCAGTGAATCGGCGGTGAGGCAGGGGGCTGAGACCCAGTACTTC	CASSESAVRQGAETQYF
NA	TRBV2	NA	TRBJ2-1	TGTGCCAGCAGTGAAGCGCGACGGGGAACCTCCTACAATGAGCAGTTCTTC	CASSEARRGTSYNEQFF
NA	TRBV5-4	NA	TRBJ1-4	TGTGCCAGCAGCCTCAAGACAGGTGCGGATGAAAAACTGTTTTTT	CASSLKTGADEKLFF
NA	TRBV27	TRBD2	TRBJ2-7	TGTGCCAGCAGTTTATCGATCCTCCGACTAGCGGGAGGAGGGGAGCAGTACTTC	CASSLSILRLAGGGEQYF
NA	TRBV21-1	NA	TRBJ2-7	TGTGCCAGCAGCAAAGATCGGACAGCCGACTACGAGCAGTACTTC	CASSKDRTADYEQYF
many	TRBV27	TRBD2	TRBJ2-7	TGTGCCAGCAGGACGGGGCTAGCGGGACTCTACGAGCAGTACTTC	CASRTGLAGLYEQYF
NA	TRBV25-1	TRBD2	TRBJ2-5	TGTGCCAGCAGTGCCCCGGCGGGAGGAAGTGAGACCCAGTACTTC	CASSAPAGGSETQYF
NA	TRBV5-8	NA	TRBJ2-2	TGTGCCAGCAGCTTGGTTGTTAGCGCCACGAACACCGGGGAGCTGTTTTTT	CASSLVVSATNTGELFF
NA	TRBV30	TRBD1	TRBJ1-5	TGTGCCTGGAGTCCCCAGGACAGGACCAGTCAGCCCCAGCATTTT	CAWSPQDRTSQPQHF
few	TRBV11-1	NA	TRBJ2-2	TGTGCCAGCAGCGGTCAGGGGACCGGGGAGCTGTTTTTT	CASSGQGTGELFF
NA	TRBV7-9	NA	TRBJ2-7	TGTGCCAGCAGCGACGCCGACATCTCCCGCGAGCAGTACTTC	CASSDADISREQYF
NA	TRBV21-1	NA	TRBJ2-7	TGTGCTACAGGGAAAACCTACGAGCAGTACTTC	CATGKTYEQYF
NA	TRBV29-1	NA	TRBJ2-7	TGCAGCGTTGAATTGGACAGAGGCGAGCAGTACTTC	CSVELDRGEQYF
NA	TRBV5-6	TRBD1	TRBJ2-5	TGTGCCAGCAGCCGGGACAGGGGGATTCAAGAGACCCAGTACTTC	CASSRDRGIQETQYF
NA	TRBV27	TRBD1	TRBJ1-2	TGTGCCAGCAGTTTTGGACAGGGGGCAGGCTATGGCTACACCTTC	CASSFGQGAGYGYTF
NA	TRBV29-1	NA	TRBJ2-3	TGCAGCGTTGGGTGGGGGTCCGGGGGCACAGATACGCAGTATTTT	CSVGWGSGGTDTQYF
few	TRBV2	NA	TRBJ1-1	TGTGCCAGCAGTGAAGGGACCTCGAACACTGAAGCTTTCTTT	CASSEGTSNTEAFF
once	TRBV7-2	TRBD2	TRBJ2-1	TGTGCCAGCAGCCCCGTTGCGGGACTAGGGTACAATGAGCAGTTCTTC	CASSPVAGLGYNEQFF
NA	TRBV7-2	NA	TRBJ2-5	TGTGCCAGCAGCTTCTCTGGGAAAGAGACCCAGTACTTC	CASSFSGKETQYF
NA	TRBV6-5	NA	TRBJ2-7	TGTGCCAGCAGAGACAGGAGCTCCTACGAGCAGTACTTC	CASRDRSSYEQYF
once	TRBV4-3	TRBD2	TRBJ2-3	TGCGCCAGCAGCCGGTCCTATGGGGGGGTAGATACGCAGTATTTT	CASSRSYGGVDTQYF
NA	TRBV18	NA	TRBJ2-2	TGTGCCAGCTCACCACCGGGGGGCTTGAGCGGGGAGCTGTTTTTT	CASSPPGGLSGELFF
NA	TRBV6-6	TRBD2	TRBJ2-2	TGTGCCAGCCGCGACTTAGCGGGGTTGACCGGGGAGCTGTTTTTT	CASRDLAGLTGELFF
NA	TRBV6-1	NA	TRBJ1-5	TGTGCCAGTACGGGCGGTCCTAATCAGCCCCAGCATTTT	CASTGGPNQPQHF
few	TRBV6-5	NA	TRBJ2-5	TGTGCCAGCAGTCGACCGGGATTTTCCCCACAGTACTTC	CASSRPGFSPQYF
few	TRBV2	NA	TRBJ1-4	TGTGCCAGCAGTACTGACCGTGCAACTAATGAAAAACTGTTTTTT	CASSTDRATNEKLFF
NA	TRBV10-3	NA	TRBJ2-2	TGTGCCATCGGAAGTAGCGGACTCACCGGGGAGCTGTTTTTT	CAIGSSGLTGELFF
NA	TRBV2	NA	TRBJ1-3	TGTGCCAGCAGGGACAGTTTATTCTCTGGAAACACCATATATTTT	CASRDSLFSGNTIYF
once	TRBV25-1	TRBD1	TRBJ2-1	TGTGCCAGCAGAGCCGAGGACAGGAGCTCCTACAATGAGCAGTTCTTC	CASRAEDRSSYNEQFF
once	TRBV9	TRBD1	TRBJ2-5	TGTGCCAGCAGCGCAAGGGACAGGGGTTGGGAGACCCAGTACTTC	CASSARDRGWETQYF
NA	TRBV6-5	TRBD2	TRBJ2-3	TGTGCCAGCACCACAGCGGGAGGGCTCGCAGATACGCAGTATTTT	CASTTAGGLADTQYF
many	TRBV7-7	NA	TRBJ2-7	TGTGCTAGCAGCTTAGTGGAGGGCTACGAGCAGTACTTC	CASSLVEGYEQYF
few	TRBV7-2	TRBD2	TRBJ2-7	TGTGCCAGCAGAGCCGCGGGAGGATCGGGCGAGCAGTACTTC	CASRAAGGSGEQYF